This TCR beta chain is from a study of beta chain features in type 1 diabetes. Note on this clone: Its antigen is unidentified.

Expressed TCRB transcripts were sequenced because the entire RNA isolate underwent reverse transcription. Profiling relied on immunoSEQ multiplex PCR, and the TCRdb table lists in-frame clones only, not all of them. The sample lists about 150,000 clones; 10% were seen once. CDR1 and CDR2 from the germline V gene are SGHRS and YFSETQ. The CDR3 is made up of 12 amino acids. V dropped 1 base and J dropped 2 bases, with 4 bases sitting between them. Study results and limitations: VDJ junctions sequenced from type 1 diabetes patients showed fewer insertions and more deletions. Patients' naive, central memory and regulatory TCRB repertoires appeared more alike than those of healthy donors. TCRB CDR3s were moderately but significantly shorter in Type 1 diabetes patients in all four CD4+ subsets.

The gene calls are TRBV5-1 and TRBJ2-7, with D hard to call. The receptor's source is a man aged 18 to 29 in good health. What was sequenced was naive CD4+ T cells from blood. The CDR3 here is CASSLRAYEQYF. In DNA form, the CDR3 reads TGCGCCAGCAGCTTGAGAGCCTACGAGCAGTACTTC.